The 7 T cell receptor beta chains in this list originate from one sample, sequenced in a study of lymphopenia after photon versus proton radiotherapy. Clones were read by immunoSEQ multiplex PCR, and TCRdb kept only the in-frame ones, dropping some. Of more than 60,000 clones in the sample, 70% to 90% were seen once. The starting material was peripheral blood, obtained from a patient treated with photon-based radiotherapy. The receptors originated from a man in his forties with gastric cancer.

V gene TRBV5-1 combines with J gene TRBJ2-7; D is possibly TRBD1 (6 bases). The CDR3 spans 13 residues. With 4 bases removed from V and 2 bases from J, the gap between germline ends came to 10 bases. Germline-derived CDR1 and CDR2 are SGHRS and YFSETQ. CDR3 in amino acids: CASSIGQTYEQYF. The CDR3 DNA sequence: TGCGCCAGCAGCATAGGACAGACCTACGAGCAGTACTTC.

The chain recombines TRBV5-5 with TRBJ1-5; 11 bases are a match to TRBD1. The CDR3 consists of 16 residues. Germline-derived CDR1 and CDR2 are SGHKS and YYEKEE (reference sequence). The junction had 8 bases not matched to a gene; V was cut back by 3 bases and J by 6 bases. The CDR3 coding sequence is TGTGCCAGCAGCTCCTCGGGACAGGGGGGAGGTCAGCCCCAGCATTTT. This gives the protein CASSSSGQGGGQPQHF.

The V gene is TRBV7-2, the J gene TRBJ2-5, with 8 nucleotides matching TRBD1. The V segment lost 5 bases and the J segment 5 bases; nucleotides outside the gene matches: 1. Germline V CDR1 and CDR2: SGHTA, FQGNSA. The CDR3 extends over 12 amino acids. CDR3 residues: CASSTGGETQYF. In nucleotides, the CDR3 is TGTGCCAGCAGCACAGGGGGTGAGACCCAGTACTTC.

This sequence joins TRBV18 and TRBJ1-3, with unresolved D. This CDR3 spans 15 amino acids. From germline, CDR1 is KGHSH and CDR2 LQKENI. Deletions cut 0 bases from V and 2 bases from J, with 8 bases between. CDR3 DNA: TGTGCCAGCTCACCACCGAGGAACCCTGGAAACACCATATATTTT. Translated, it gives CASSPPRNPGNTIYF. Using reference TRBV18 and TRBJ1-3 for the parts outside the CDR3, the full variable domain is NAGVMQNPRHLVRRRGQEARLRCSPMKGHSHVYWYRQLPEEGLKFMVYLQKENIIDESGMPKERFSAEFPKEGPSILRIQQVVRGDSAAYFCASSPPRNPGNTIYFGEGSWLTVV.

J is TRBJ2-2 and V is TRBV10-3, with D possibly matching TRBD1 (6 bases). CDR3 length: 13 residues. Germline V lookup: CDR1 ENHRY, CDR2 SYGVKD. Trimming took 6 bases from V and 6 from J, leaving 11 bases between them. CDR3 protein: CAISRTVPGELFF. In DNA, the CDR3 is TGTGCCATCAGCCGGACAGTTCCCGGGGAGCTGTTTTTT.

The CDR3, as DNA: TGTGCCAGCAGCTTGGCCAATCGTCTTAGAAATGAGCAGTTCTTC. This encodes CASSLANRLRNEQFF. The J gene is TRBJ2-1, the V gene TRBV5-5; D ambiguous. CDR1 is SGHKS and CDR2 is YYEKEE in the germline V gene (reference sequence). Trimming cost V 0 bases and J 7 bases, with 14 bases left between them. The CDR3 loop spans 15 amino acids.

The rearrangement joins TRBV7-6 to TRBJ1-1, with a tentative D call TRBD1 (5 bases). V lost 0 bases, J lost 2 bases, and 16 bases lay in between. CDR3 size: 17 residues. The germline gives CDR1 SGHVS, CDR2 FNYEAQ. The DNA for the CDR3 is TGTGCCAGCAGCTTAGCGGGTTTAGGACATCAAAACACTGAAGCTTTCTTT. It specifies CASSLAGLGHQNTEAFF.